The source of this T cell receptor (beta chain) is a study of shared clonotypes between healthy human individuals. On the study more broadly: Researchers assigned three CD4 naive, three CD4 memory, two CD8 naive and one CD8 memory plate to each donor. Findings and caveats of the study: Since donors were few, the genetic and exposure-history diversity represented was limited.

About this clone itself: Its specificity is unknown.

Each sample came from a Caucasian adult donor living in Nashville, Tennessee. DNA at 150 to 200 ng, 25,000 to 35,000 T cell genomes, went into sorted-subset replicate PCRs. Some clones are missing from TCRdb's copy, which holds only in-frame ones; the method was immunoSEQ multiplex PCR. The data show about 1.5 million clones, approximately 98% seen once. The CDR3 loop spans 14 amino acids. V shed 5 bases, J shed 8 bases, and the junction held 9 bases outside the gene matches. Germline CDR1 reads SGHNT; CDR2 reads YENEEA. The chain is built from TRBV11-3 and TRBJ2-3, with 8 bases aligning to TRBD1. The receptor was isolated from a young man in good health. Sample: naive CD4+ T cells sorted from blood. As to subset: CD45RA+ positively selected. In nucleotides, the CDR3 is TGTGCCAGCAGCGTGGGACAGGCGGTTGGTACGCAGTATTTT. It codes for CASSVGQAVGTQYF. Together with reference TRBV11-3 and TRBJ2-3, the CDR3 gives the full variable domain: EAGVVQSPRYKIIEKKQPVAFWCNPISGHNTLYWYLQNLGQGPELLIRYENEEAVDDSQLPKDRFSAERLKGVDSTLKIQPAELGDSAVYLCASSVGQAVGTQYFGPGTRLTVL.